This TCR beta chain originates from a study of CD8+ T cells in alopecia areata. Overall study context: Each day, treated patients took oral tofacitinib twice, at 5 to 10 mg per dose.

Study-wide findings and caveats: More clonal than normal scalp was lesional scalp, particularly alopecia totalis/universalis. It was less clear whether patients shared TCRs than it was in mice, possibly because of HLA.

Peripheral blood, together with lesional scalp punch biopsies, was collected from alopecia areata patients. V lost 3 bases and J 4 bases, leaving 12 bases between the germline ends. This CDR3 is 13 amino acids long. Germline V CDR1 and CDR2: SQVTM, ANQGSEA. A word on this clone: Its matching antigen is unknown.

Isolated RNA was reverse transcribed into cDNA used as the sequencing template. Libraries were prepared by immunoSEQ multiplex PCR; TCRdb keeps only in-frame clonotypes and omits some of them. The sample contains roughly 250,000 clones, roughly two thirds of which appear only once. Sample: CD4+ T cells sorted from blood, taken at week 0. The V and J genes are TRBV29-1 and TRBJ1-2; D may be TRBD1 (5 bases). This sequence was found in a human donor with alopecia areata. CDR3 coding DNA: TGCAGCGTTGACAGGGCAGTCGGCTATGGCTACACCTTC. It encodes CSVDRAVGYGYTF.